Listed here are 2 T cell receptor beta chains from one sample, sequenced in a study of cytomegalovirus exposure and HLA in healthy donors. Generated by immunoSEQ multiplex PCR, the TCRdb table keeps only in-frame clones and is missing some. The table includes about 120,000 clones, about 85% detected once. The sample comprised PBMCs. These receptors were taken from a man aged 18 to 29 in good health and CMV-seropositive.

CDR3 sequence: CASSWTGVGANVLTF. The CDR3 DNA reads TGTGCCAGCAGTTGGACAGGGGTTGGGGCCAACGTCCTGACTTTC. The rearrangement links TRBV6-5 to TRBJ2-6, with 9 bases lining up with TRBD1. The V and J ends lost 4 bases and 3 bases, in that order; junction bases with no gene match: 1. CDR3 length equals 15 residues. CDR1 is MNHEY and CDR2 is SVGAGI in the germline V gene.

This chain links TRBV7-8 with TRBJ2-7, with unresolved D. The CDR3 totals 15 residues. Germline-derived CDR1 and CDR2 are SGHVS and FQNEAQ. V was shortened by 4 bases and J by 2 bases, with 15 bases between the two germline ends. CDR3 residues: CASSSRLQPTYEQYF. As DNA, the CDR3 is TGTGCCAGCAGCTCCAGACTTCAGCCAACCTACGAGCAGTACTTC. The full variable domain, in which reference TRBV7-8 and TRBJ2-7 provide the parts outside the CDR3, is GAGVSQSPRYKVAKRGQDVALRCDPISGHVSLFWYQQALGQGPEFLTYFQNEAQLDKSGLPSDRFFAERPEGSVSTLKIQRTQQEDSAVYLCASSSRLQPTYEQYFGPGTRLTVT.